Presented here are 6 T cell receptor beta chains from one specimen sequenced in a study of T-cell memory formation after mild COVID-19. TCRdb re-derived calls from the 5' RACE reads in MiXCR, one entry per CDR3 protein. The profile shows 450,000 or so distinct CDR3 sequences, approximately 23% of them singletons. Sample: PBMCs or a T cell subset sorted from them (not recorded which). Every receptor here comes from an adult woman who had mild COVID-19 (a few samples of this study predate the infection). Cell type and time point are not known.

The chain employs TRBV20-1 and TRBJ2-2; 13 bases are a match to TRBD2. The germline V gene encodes CDR1 DFQATT and CDR2 SNEGSKA (reference sequence). The junction had 3 bases not matched to a gene; V was cut back by 5 bases and J by 3 bases. The CDR3 loop spans 15 amino acids. The CDR3 reads CSASGTSGDTGELFF. The CDR3 DNA reads as TGCAGTGCTTCCGGGACTAGCGGGGACACCGGGGAGCTGTTTTTT.

This clonotype was detected a few times. The V call is TRBV12-3 or TRBV12-4, the J call TRBJ2-5; TRBD1 matches 9 bases. The CDR3 contains 15 residues. The V segment lost 5 bases and the J segment 4 bases; nucleotides outside the gene matches: 8. CDR3 protein: CASSRGTGTGETQYF. DNA of the CDR3: TGTGCCAGCAGTCGGGGGACAGGGACGGGAGAGACCCAGTACTTC.

This clonotype came up a few times. This rearrangement joins TRBV3-1 to TRBJ2-2; tentative D call: TRBD1 (7 bases). In germline, CDR1 is LGHDT, CDR2 YNNKEL (reference sequence). V dropped 4 bases and J dropped 6 bases, with 15 bases sitting between them. The CDR3 sequence is 15 residues long. The CDR3, as DNA: TGTGCCAGCAGCCTCGGACGCAGGGGGGCCGGGGAGCTGTTTTTT. It is translated as CASSLGRRGAGELFF.

The rearrangement links TRBV20-1 to TRBJ2-3; 9 positions agree with TRBD2. The CDR3 has 15 residues. Germline loops: CDR1 DFQATT, CDR2 SNEGSKA (reference sequence). Germline trimming cut 6 bases from V and 5 bases from J; bases unmatched to any gene: 12. This CDR3 reads CSAPYSGSIGDTQYF. In nucleotides, the CDR3 is TGCAGTGCGCCCTATAGCGGGAGTATCGGAGATACGCAGTATTTT.

This clonotype occurred a few times. The chain employs TRBV11-2 and TRBJ2-5; D may match TRBD1 or TRBD2 (6 bases each). CDR1 is SGHAT, CDR2 FQNNGV, per germline. The CDR3 runs 18 residues. V lost 1 base, J lost 4 bases, and 22 bases lay in between. Here the CDR3 DNA reads TGTGCCAGCAGCTTAGGACCGGGGGCGCCGAGGGCTGTAGAGACCCAGTACTTC. It encodes CASSLGPGAPRAVETQYF.

The table lists this clonotype with a few counts. The V and J genes are TRBV29-1 and TRBJ2-7, with 10 bases that match TRBD1. With 5 bases clipped from V and 4 bases from J, the junction kept 5 bases outside the gene matches. The CDR3 has 13 residues. Per germline, CDR1 SQVTM and CDR2 ANQGSEA. CDR3: CSVSGTGAYEQYF. CDR3 bases: TGCAGCGTTTCCGGGACAGGGGCGTACGAGCAGTACTTC.